These 30 T cell receptor beta chains came from one sample sequenced in a study of T cells in Graves' hyperthyroidism and ophthalmopathy. The investigators amplified TCR beta CDR3 regions from RNA transcripts. When the TCR CDR3 underwent first-round RT-PCR, the HTBI primer set was used. TCRdb reprocessed the multiplex PCR reads via MiXCR and lists one record per CDR3 protein. The sample has a few hundred thousand distinct CDR3 sequences, 15% to 17% seen once. Sequencing used blood. The source is a woman in her thirties with Graves' hyperthyroidism.

This chain uses TRBV5-1 with TRBJ2-7; 9 nucleotides align to TRBD2. The CDR3 consists of 16 residues. V was clipped by 0 bases and J by 6 bases; unmatched bases: 10. Per the germline V gene, CDR1 is SGHRS and CDR2 is YFSETQ. CDR3 in DNA: TGCGCCAGCAGCTTGGCCGAGACTAGCGGAGGTTTCGAGCAGTACTTC. Translated: CASSLAETSGGFEQYF.

V is TRBV30 and J is TRBJ1-3, with unresolved D. Germline CDR1 is GTSNPN and CDR2 is SVGIG (reference sequence). This CDR3 has 14 residues. The V end lost 7 bases, the J end lost 2 bases, and 15 bases lay between the germline ends. CDR3 loop: CASKPGVAGNTIYF. The CDR3 DNA sequence: TGTGCCTCCAAGCCTGGGGTAGCTGGAAACACCATATATTTT.

This clonotype has only a few counts. V is TRBV12-3 or TRBV12-4 and J is TRBJ2-1; TRBD2 is a possible D gene (6 bases). Trimming took off 4 bases at V and 4 bases at J, with 14 bases between the two ends. This CDR3 has 15 residues. The chain's CDR3 is CASSYLRGAYNEQFF. The DNA for the CDR3 is TGTGCCAGCAGTTATCTTCGCGGGGCTTACAATGAGCAGTTCTTC.

Many counts were recorded for this clonotype. The chain recombines TRBV28 with TRBJ2-2, with a tentative D call TRBD2 (6 bases). Trimming left V 5 bases short and J 2 bases short, with 12 bases between. CDR1 and CDR2 (germline): MDHEN, SYDVKM. The CDR3 extends over 15 amino acids. The CDR3 coding sequence is TGTGCCAGCAGTCCCGGGACTGATAACACCGGGGAGCTGTTTTTT. Protein sequence: CASSPGTDNTGELFF.

This clonotype was seen a single time. A read error is possible here, since a much larger clone lies one base away. The chain is built from TRBV5-1 and TRBJ2-7, with 7 positions matching TRBD1. The germline gives CDR1 SGHRS, CDR2 YFSETQ. Unmatched junction bases numbered 6, after V lost 4 bases and J lost 5 bases. CDR3 length: 13 residues. The CDR3 sequence is CASSPGQLHEQYF. CDR3 nucleotides: TGCGCCAGCAGCCCGGGACAGTTGCACGAGCAGTACTTC.

This clonotype was recorded many times. The chain couples TRBV3-1 to TRBJ2-1; 14 bases match TRBD2. Unmatched junction bases numbered 2, after V lost 1 base and J lost 6 bases. The CDR3 is 16 amino acids. CDR1 and CDR2 from the germline V gene are LGHDT and YNNKEL (reference sequence). The CDR3 here is CASSQATSGRANEQFF. The CDR3 coding sequence is TGTGCCAGCAGCCAAGCGACTAGCGGGAGGGCCAATGAGCAGTTCTTC.

This clonotype has ten or more counts. The rearrangement joins TRBV2 to TRBJ1-2; no reliable D call. Trimming stripped 6 bases from V and 5 bases from J, with 19 bases between. This CDR3 region has 15 residues. The germline CDR1 and CDR2 sequences are SNHLY and FYNNEI. CDR3 in amino acids: CASRRSEVSVYGYTF. CDR3 sequence (DNA): TGTGCCAGCAGACGCTCGGAGGTGTCTGTTTATGGCTACACCTTC.

The chain uses TRBV6-1 and TRBJ2-3; the D call may be TRBD1 or TRBD2 (6 bases each). In germline, CDR1 is MNHNS, CDR2 SASEGT. The CDR3 has 18 amino acids. The germline V and J ends were trimmed by 10 bases and 0 bases, with 26 bases remaining between them. CDR3 in DNA: TGTGCCACTAGCGCAACATTAACAGGGCAGGGAAGCACAGATACGCAGTATTTT. Residues: CATSATLTGQGSTDTQYF.

This clonotype has more than one count but fewer than ten. The gene calls are TRBV24-1 and TRBJ2-1; TRBD2 might be the D (7 bases). Germline V gene sequence: CDR1 KGHDR, CDR2 SFDVKD. V lost 2 bases and J lost 8, with 15 bases in between. This CDR3 is built from 15 residues. For the CDR3, the DNA is TGTGCCACCAGTGATTCCGGGACGGGGGGCGATGAGCAGTTCTTC. The encoded protein is CATSDSGTGGDEQFF.

Comment on this clonotype: The junction and the germline gene differ at one end; a read error may be behind it. V usage is TRBV7-2 and J usage is TRBJ1-1, with 11 bases lining up with TRBD1. The CDR3 contains 15 residues. Germline V gives CDR1 SGHTA, CDR2 FQGNSA. The CDR3: CASSLGQGAVTEAFF. The CDR3 coding sequence is TGTGCCAGCAGTTTAGGACAGGGGGCGGTCACTGAAGCTTTCTTT.

This clonotype was seen many times. The rearrangement joins TRBV7-2 to TRBJ2-7; possibly TRBD1 or TRBD2 for D (5 bases each). This CDR3 contains 13 residues. The V end lost 6 bases, the J end lost 6 bases, and 15 bases lay between the germline ends. CDR1 and CDR2 from the germline V gene are SGHTA and FQGNSA. Here the CDR3 reads CASSLTGPGEQYF. The DNA for the CDR3 is TGTGCCAGCAGTCTAACGGGACCTGGCGAGCAGTACTTC.

This clonotype was seen ten or more times. V gene TRBV7-3 combines with J gene TRBJ2-7; TRBD2 matches at 11 bases. Per germline, CDR1 SGHTA and CDR2 FQGTGA. CDR3 length: 14 amino acids. With 5 bases clipped from V and 4 bases from J, the junction kept 4 bases outside the gene matches. CDR3 in amino acids: CASSPTSGNYEQYF. The CDR3 DNA sequence: TGTGCCAGCAGCCCGACTAGCGGGAATTACGAGCAGTACTTC.

This clonotype was seen a handful of times. The V and J genes are TRBV10-3 and TRBJ2-2; weak D call: TRBD1 (5 bases). The CDR3 is made up of 16 amino acids. CDR1 and CDR2 from the germline V gene are ENHRY and SYGVKD. Trimming shortened V by 0 bases and J by 4 bases, and 12 bases separated the two germline ends. The CDR3 loop reads CAISESAGLGTGELFF. Here the CDR3 DNA reads TGTGCCATCAGTGAGTCAGCAGGGCTCGGCACCGGGGAGCTGTTTTTT.

This clonotype was seen many times. The chain employs TRBV5-1 and TRBJ1-6, with D possibly TRBD1 on 5 matching bases. Germline V gives CDR1 SGHRS, CDR2 YFSETQ. Trimming removed 3 bases from V and 1 base from J, with 11 bases in between. The CDR3 is 16 residues long. CDR3 DNA: TGCGCCAGCAGCTCTGACAGAGGGTCCTATAATTCACCCCTCCACTTT. Amino acids: CASSSDRGSYNSPLHF.

At least ten counts were recorded for this clonotype. The chain employs TRBV12-3 or TRBV12-4 and TRBJ2-5; 8 bases match TRBD1. V dropped 4 bases and J dropped 5; count of bases not matched to a gene: 12. CDR3 length equals 16 residues. The CDR3 coding sequence is TGTGCCAGCAGTTGGGCGTTCGGGGACAGGCTGGAGACCCAGTACTTC. This sequence encodes CASSWAFGDRLETQYF.

To note about this clonotype: A much larger clone differs by one base, so this may be a read error. The rearrangement links TRBV18 to TRBJ2-7, with D perhaps being TRBD1 or TRBD2 (5 bases each). Germline lookup yields CDR1 KGHSH and CDR2 LQKENI. This CDR3 spans 14 amino acids. Trimming pared 3 bases from V and 9 bases from J, leaving 18 bases between. CDR3 protein: CASSPDQVRDPQYF. In nucleotides, the CDR3 is TGTGCCAGCTCACCCGATCAGGTCCGGGACCCGCAGTACTTC.

Only a few counts were recorded for this clonotype. The V gene is TRBV6-1, the J gene TRBJ2-7; D not resolved. CDR1 and CDR2 from the germline V gene are MNHNS and SASEGT. Between the trimmed V and J ends, which lost 8 bases and 4 bases, there was a span of 6 bases. The CDR3 is made up of 10 amino acids. The CDR3: CASFLYEQYF. The CDR3 region has the DNA TGTGCCAGCTTCCTTTACGAGCAGTACTTC.

This clonotype has at least ten counts. This chain joins TRBV18 and TRBJ1-2; D perhaps matches TRBD1 (5 bases). V was pared by 2 bases and J by 2 bases, with 15 bases between. The CDR3 covers 16 residues. Looked up from germline, CDR1 is KGHSH and CDR2 is LQKENI. The CDR3 here is CASSPGSVWTNYGYTF. The DNA for the CDR3 is TGTGCCAGCTCACCAGGGTCTGTTTGGACAAACTATGGCTACACCTTC. Together with reference TRBV18 and TRBJ1-2, the CDR3 gives the full variable domain: NAGVMQNPRHLVRRRGQEARLRCSPMKGHSHVYWYRQLPEEGLKFMVYLQKENIIDESGMPKERFSAEFPKEGPSILRIQQVVRGDSAAYFCASSPGSVWTNYGYTFGSGTRLTVV.

This clonotype appeared many times. The chain carries TRBV20-1 and TRBJ2-4, with D unresolved. This CDR3 contains 15 residues. Germline V lookup: CDR1 DFQATT, CDR2 SNEGSKA (reference sequence). The ends were cut back, 0 bases at V and 2 bases at J, with 11 bases in the middle. CDR3 DNA sequence: TGCAGTGCTAGAGAAGCACAGTGGTCCAAAAACATTCAGTACTTC. Translated, it gives CSAREAQWSKNIQYF.

This clonotype has just a few counts. The chain employs TRBV6-5 and TRBJ1-1, with a weak D call TRBD1 (5 bases). This CDR3 is 13 amino acids long. From germline, CDR1 is MNHEY and CDR2 SVGAGI. The V gene lost 0 bases and the J gene lost 11 bases, with 13 bases spanning the gap. The CDR3 loop reads CASSYSFGQAAFF. Here the CDR3 DNA reads TGTGCCAGCAGTTACTCGTTCGGACAAGCCGCTTTCTTT.

The table lists this clonotype with many counts. The V and J genes are TRBV27 and TRBJ2-5, with 13 bases fitting TRBD2. The germline CDR1 and CDR2 sequences are MNHEY and SMNVEV (reference sequence). The CDR3 is made up of 15 amino acids. The trim removed 5 bases at V and 5 bases at J, leaving 5 bases unmatched. In DNA form, the CDR3 reads TGTGCCAGCAGTCCGGGGACTAGCGGGAAGGAGACCCAGTACTTC. It specifies CASSPGTSGKETQYF.

This clonotype was detected many times. The J gene is TRBJ2-1, the V gene TRBV2, with D tentatively TRBD1 (5 bases). V gave up 3 bases and J gave up 3 bases, with 9 bases separating them. The CDR3 loop spans 14 amino acids. Germline V lookup: CDR1 SNHLY, CDR2 FYNNEI. DNA for the CDR3: TGTGCCAGCAGTGACAGGGAATACTACAATGAGCAGTTCTTC. Encoded protein: CASSDREYYNEQFF.

This clonotype was seen a few times. The chain employs TRBV5-1 and TRBJ2-2; D not certain. The CDR3 runs to 14 residues. In germline, CDR1 is SGHRS, CDR2 YFSETQ. V lost 0 bases to trimming and J lost 8 bases, with 11 bases between them. CDR3 residues: CASSLASAFGELFF. DNA of the CDR3: TGCGCCAGCAGCTTGGCGTCGGCGTTTGGGGAGCTGTTTTTT.

This clonotype was counted at least ten times. The chain couples TRBV27 to TRBJ2-7; TRBD2 might be the D (5 bases). The CDR3 runs 15 residues. V gave up 5 bases and J gave up 3 bases, with 17 bases separating them. Germline V lookup: CDR1 MNHEY, CDR2 SMNVEV (reference sequence). The CDR3, as DNA: TGTGCCAGCAGTACCCTTTTAGGGAGAAGCTACGAGCAGTACTTC. Its protein is CASSTLLGRSYEQYF.

Many counts were recorded for this clonotype. The J gene is TRBJ2-3, the V gene TRBV2; 13 bases fit TRBD2. From germline, CDR1 is SNHLY and CDR2 FYNNEI. The ends lost 4 bases at V and 5 bases at J; junction bases unmatched: 9. The CDR3 runs to 17 residues. CDR3 loop: CASSVFGTSGTVDTQYF. CDR3 in DNA: TGTGCCAGCAGTGTATTTGGGACTAGCGGGACTGTAGATACGCAGTATTTT.

This clonotype was seen ten or more times. The gene calls are TRBV7-3 and TRBJ2-1; maybe TRBD2 (6 bases). The CDR3 has 15 amino acids. V lost 0 bases to trimming and J lost 4 bases, with 10 bases between them. CDR1 and CDR2 (germline): SGHTA, FQGTGA. As DNA, the CDR3 is TGTGCCAGCAGCTTAACCGCGGGGCAGTACAATGAGCAGTTCTTC. Protein product: CASSLTAGQYNEQFF.

This chain links TRBV7-9 with TRBJ2-5, with TRBD2 matching 10 bases. Trimming took 2 bases from V and 2 from J; bases not matched to a gene: 8. The CDR3 covers 17 residues. The germline V gene encodes CDR1 SEHNR and CDR2 FQNEAQ (reference sequence). The CDR3 is CASSLRPGLAAQETQYF. DNA of the CDR3: TGTGCCAGCAGCTTACGTCCTGGACTAGCGGCACAAGAGACCCAGTACTTC.

This clonotype was seen at least ten times. The V gene is TRBV3-1, the J gene TRBJ2-7; D might be TRBD1 or TRBD2, each matching 7 bases. Germline V gene data show CDR1 as LGHDT and CDR2 as YNNKEL (reference sequence). The CDR3 spans 18 residues. V was shortened by 2 bases and J by 1 base, with 21 bases between the two germline ends. CDR3 sequence: CASSQRSSAGTVSYEQYF. The CDR3 DNA reads as TGTGCCAGCAGCCAAAGATCCTCAGCGGGGACAGTTTCCTACGAGCAGTACTTC.

This clonotype occurred many times. V is TRBV12-3 or TRBV12-4 and J is TRBJ2-1, with 9 bases aligning to TRBD2. The CDR3 consists of 18 residues. J lost 4 bases, V lost 5 bases, and 15 bases had no gene match. The CDR3 sequence is CASSLHLAGGPGYNEQFF. The DNA of the CDR3 is TGTGCCAGCAGTCTCCATTTGGCGGGAGGGCCGGGATACAATGAGCAGTTCTTC.

The sample holds many counts of this clonotype. CDR3 in amino acids: CASSSGLDLRRQYF. DNA of the CDR3: TGTGCCAGCAGCTCGGGACTCGACCTACGTCGGCAGTACTTC. The genes are TRBV12-3 or TRBV12-4 and TRBJ2-7, with TRBD2 as a possible D gene (6 bases). This CDR3 contains 14 residues. Trimming shortened V by 6 bases and J by 9 bases, and 21 bases separated the two germline ends.